The TCR beta chain described here comes from a study of T cell repertoires in cytomegalovirus infection. TCRdb itself ran the reads through MiXCR, one entry per CDR3 protein. Found here are more than 350,000 distinct CDR3 sequences, about a third of them singletons; the top ten hold approximately 15%. This CDR3 has 14 residues. Germline assignment: CDR1 ENHRY and CDR2 SYGVKD. Trimming removed 1 base from V and 6 bases from J, with 13 bases in between. The receptor's source is a human donor in good health (CMV status not recorded). Some clones in this sample may be carry-over from other donors' samples. The sequenced sample consisted of PBMCs. The J gene is TRBJ2-7, the V gene TRBV10-3; D not resolved. CDR3 loop: CAISEYADPLEQYF. The CDR3, as DNA: TGTGCCATCAGTGAGTATGCCGACCCTCTCGAGCAGTACTTC.